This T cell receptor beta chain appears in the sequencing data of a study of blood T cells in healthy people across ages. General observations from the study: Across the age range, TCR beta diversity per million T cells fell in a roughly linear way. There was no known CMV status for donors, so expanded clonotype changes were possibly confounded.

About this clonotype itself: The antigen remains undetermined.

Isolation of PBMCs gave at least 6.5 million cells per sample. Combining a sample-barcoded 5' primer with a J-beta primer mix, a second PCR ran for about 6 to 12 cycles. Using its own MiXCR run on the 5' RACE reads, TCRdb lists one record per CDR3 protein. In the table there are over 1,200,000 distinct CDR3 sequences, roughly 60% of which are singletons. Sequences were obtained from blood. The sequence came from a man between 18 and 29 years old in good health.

CDR3 residues: CASSFGTGVSNTGELFF. CDR3 bases: TGTGCCAGCAGTTTTGGGACAGGGGTTTCGAACACCGGGGAGCTGTTTTTT. The chain links TRBV28 to TRBJ2-2, with 10 bases aligning to TRBD1. This CDR3 contains 17 residues. Germline V gives CDR1 MDHEN, CDR2 SYDVKM. Trimming removed 3 bases from V and 0 bases from J; junction bases left unmatched: 4.